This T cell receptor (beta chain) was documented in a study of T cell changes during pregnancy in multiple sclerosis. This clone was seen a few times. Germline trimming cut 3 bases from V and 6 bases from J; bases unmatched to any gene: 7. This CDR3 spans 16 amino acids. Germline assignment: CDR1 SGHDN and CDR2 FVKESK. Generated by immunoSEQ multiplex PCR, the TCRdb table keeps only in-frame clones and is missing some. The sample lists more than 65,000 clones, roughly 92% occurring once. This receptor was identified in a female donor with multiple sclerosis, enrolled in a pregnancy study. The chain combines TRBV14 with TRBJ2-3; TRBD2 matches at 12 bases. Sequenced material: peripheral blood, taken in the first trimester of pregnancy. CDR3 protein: CASSHQLAGGPDTQYF. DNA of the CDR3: TGTGCCAGCAGCCACCAACTAGCGGGAGGCCCGGATACGCAGTATTTT.